The next 11 T cell receptor beta chains were all read from a single sample in a study of graft-versus-host responses after intestinal transplantation. Sequenced by immunoSEQ multiplex PCR; TCRdb stores in-frame clones only, minus some. In the table there are around 90,000 clones, 85% to 95% of which are singletons. Their antigens remain unidentified. The sample was unstimulated CD8+ T cells sorted from spleen or lymph node cells, taken before transplant. Receptors originate from a human donor who was the organ donor for an intestinal transplant.

The V gene is TRBV5-1, the J gene TRBJ1-2; 7 nucleotides line up with TRBD1. V was pared by 5 bases and J by 3 bases, with 7 bases of the junction left unmatched. This CDR3 has 14 amino acids. Germline loops: CDR1 SGHRS, CDR2 YFSETQ. The CDR3 DNA reads TGCGCCAGCAGTGGGACAGTAACTCACTATGGCTACACCTTC. Amino acid sequence: CASSGTVTHYGYTF.

This rearrangement joins TRBV14 to TRBJ2-7, with D perhaps matching TRBD2 (5 bases). The CDR3 contains 14 residues. The germline V and J ends were trimmed by 0 bases and 4 bases, with 10 bases remaining between them. CDR1 is SGHDN, CDR2 FVKESK, per germline. The CDR3: CASSQEWLAYEQYF. The CDR3 DNA sequence: TGTGCCAGCAGCCAAGAGTGGCTAGCTTACGAGCAGTACTTC.

The chain has TRBV11-3 and TRBJ2-1, with D possibly being TRBD2 (5 bases). Germline V CDR1 and CDR2: SGHNT, YENEEA. V was clipped by 3 bases and J by 15 bases, with 21 bases between them. The CDR3 is 14 residues long. CDR3 residues: CASSFSGGSPHLFF. The CDR3 DNA sequence: TGTGCCAGCAGCTTTTCTGGTGGGAGTCCTCACCTGTTCTTC.

The gene calls are TRBV11-2 and TRBJ2-7; 7 positions agree with TRBD2. The CDR3 runs 13 residues. Losses at the gene ends were 2 bases for V and 4 bases for J; bases not matched to a gene: 2. The germline V gene encodes CDR1 SGHAT and CDR2 FQNNGV. CDR3 nucleotides: TGTGCCAGCAGCTTACGGGGGGATTACGAGCAGTACTTC. It codes for CASSLRGDYEQYF.

This chain uses TRBV5-4 with TRBJ2-3; 11 positions agree with TRBD1. V was pared by 0 bases and J by 6 bases, with 9 bases of the junction left unmatched. The CDR3 consists of 17 residues. Germline CDR1 reads SGHNT; CDR2 reads YYREEE (reference sequence). The CDR3 DNA reads as TGTGCCAGCAGCTTGGAAGGGTTCGGGACAGGGGGGGATACGCAGTATTTT. Protein sequence: CASSLEGFGTGGDTQYF.

The chain uses TRBV6-5 and TRBJ1-5, with D tentatively TRBD1 (6 bases). The CDR3 totals 13 residues. Per germline, CDR1 MNHEY and CDR2 SVGAGI. V shed 6 bases and J shed 4 bases, with 10 bases lying between them. This CDR3 is CASRDRGNQPQHF. The CDR3, as DNA: TGTGCCAGCAGGGACAGAGGAAATCAGCCCCAGCATTTT.

The V and J genes are TRBV4-1 and TRBJ2-5, with D perhaps matching TRBD2 (6 bases). V dropped 0 bases and J dropped 1 base, with 9 bases sitting between them. The CDR3 is made up of 15 amino acids. Germline CDR1 is MGHRA and CDR2 is YSYEKL. The DNA for the CDR3 is TGCGCCAGCAGCCAAGATCCCGGGGGCCAAGAGACCCAGTACTTC. Amino acid sequence: CASSQDPGGQETQYF.

The rearrangement links TRBV5-4 to TRBJ2-7; D unclear. The CDR3 runs 14 residues. CDR1 SGHNT and CDR2 YYREEE come from the germline V gene (reference sequence). V was pared by 4 bases and J by 3 bases, with 14 bases between. In DNA, the CDR3 is TGTGCCAGCAGCAAACCCCAGCTAGACTACGAGCAGTACTTC. As protein: CASSKPQLDYEQYF.

The chain is built from TRBV30 and TRBJ1-6; D unclear. Trimming removed 7 bases at V and 9 bases at J, with 22 bases between. The CDR3 totals 15 residues. Germline V gene sequence: CDR1 GTSNPN, CDR2 SVGIG (reference sequence). The CDR3 region has the DNA TGTGCCTCCCCCCTAACCCCCGAACCGGGTTCACCCCTCCACTTT. Amino acids: CASPLTPEPGSPLHF.

The CDR3 sequence: CASSALGDRVYYGYTF. In DNA, the CDR3 is TGTGCCAGCAGTGCGCTTGGGGACAGGGTGTACTATGGCTACACCTTC. The genes are TRBV28 and TRBJ1-2, with TRBD1 matching over 9 bases. With V trimmed by 5 bases and J by 3 bases, 10 bases remained unmatched. CDR1 and CDR2 from the germline V gene are MDHEN and SYDVKM. This CDR3 is built from 16 residues.

The chain joins TRBV7-9 to TRBJ1-1, with a weak D call TRBD1 (5 bases). The CDR3 consists of 15 residues. The germline V gene encodes CDR1 SEHNR and CDR2 FQNEAQ (reference sequence). Deletions cut 4 bases from V and 4 bases from J, with 16 bases between. CDR3 DNA: TGTGCCAGCAGCTATAGGGAGGGGCTGGCCACTGAAGCTTTCTTT. Translation: CASSYREGLATEAFF. Combining the CDR3 with reference TRBV7-9 and TRBJ1-1 gives the whole variable domain DTGVSQNPRHKITKRGQNVTFRCDPISEHNRLYWYRQTLGQGPEFLTYFQNEAQLEKSRLLSDRFSAERPKGSFSTLEIQRTEQGDSAMYLCASSYREGLATEAFFGQGTRLTVV.